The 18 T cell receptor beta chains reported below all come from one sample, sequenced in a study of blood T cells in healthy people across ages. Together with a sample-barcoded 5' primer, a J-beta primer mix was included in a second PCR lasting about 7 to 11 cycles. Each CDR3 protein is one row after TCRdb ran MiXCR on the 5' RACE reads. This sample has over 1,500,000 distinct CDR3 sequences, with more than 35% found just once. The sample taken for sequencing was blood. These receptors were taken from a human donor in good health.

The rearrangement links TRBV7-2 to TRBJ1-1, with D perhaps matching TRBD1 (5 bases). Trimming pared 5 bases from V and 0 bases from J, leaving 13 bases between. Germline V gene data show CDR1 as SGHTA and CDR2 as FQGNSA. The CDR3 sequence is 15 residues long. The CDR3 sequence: CASSPRQSMNTEAFF. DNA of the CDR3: TGTGCCAGCAGCCCTCGACAGTCCATGAACACTGAAGCTTTCTTT.

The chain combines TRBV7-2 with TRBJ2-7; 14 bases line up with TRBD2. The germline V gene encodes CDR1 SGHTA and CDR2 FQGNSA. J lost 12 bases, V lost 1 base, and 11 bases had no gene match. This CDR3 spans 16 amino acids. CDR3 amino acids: CASSLVGRTSGGKMYF. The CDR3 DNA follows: TGTGCCAGCAGCTTAGTGGGGAGGACTAGCGGGGGGAAAATGTACTTC. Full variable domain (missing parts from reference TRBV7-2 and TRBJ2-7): GAGVSQSPSNKVTEKGKDVELRCDPISGHTALYWYRQSLGQGLEFLIYFQGNSAPDKSGLPSDRFSAERTGGSVSTLTIQRTQQEDSAVYLCASSLVGRTSGGKMYFGPGTRLTVT.

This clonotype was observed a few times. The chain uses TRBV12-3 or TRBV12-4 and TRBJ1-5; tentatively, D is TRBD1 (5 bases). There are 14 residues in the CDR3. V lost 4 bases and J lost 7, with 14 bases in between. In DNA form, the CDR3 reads TGTGCCAGCAGTTCCCCCCCGGGGGACCAGCCCCAGCATTTT. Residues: CASSSPPGDQPQHF.

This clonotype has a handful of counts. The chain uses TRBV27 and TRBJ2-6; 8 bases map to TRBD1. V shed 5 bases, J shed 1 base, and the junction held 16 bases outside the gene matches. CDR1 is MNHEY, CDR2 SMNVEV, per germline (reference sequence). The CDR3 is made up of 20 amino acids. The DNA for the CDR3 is TGTGCCAGCAGTCCCCTGCAGTATGGACAGGGCTCGTCTGGGGCCAACGTCCTGACTTTC. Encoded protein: CASSPLQYGQGSSGANVLTF. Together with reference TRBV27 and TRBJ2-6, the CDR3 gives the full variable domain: EAQVTQNPRYLITVTGKKLTVTCSQNMNHEYMSWYRQDPGLGLRQIYYSMNVEVTDKGDVPEGYKVSRKEKRNFPLILESPSPNQTSLYFCASSPLQYGQGSSGANVLTFGAGSRLTVL.

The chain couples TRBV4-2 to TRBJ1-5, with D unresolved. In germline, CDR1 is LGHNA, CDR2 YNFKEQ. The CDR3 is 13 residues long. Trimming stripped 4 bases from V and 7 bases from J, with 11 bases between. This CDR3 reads CASSPTTRQPQHF. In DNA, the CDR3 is TGTGCCAGCAGCCCCACGACTCGACAGCCCCAGCATTTT.

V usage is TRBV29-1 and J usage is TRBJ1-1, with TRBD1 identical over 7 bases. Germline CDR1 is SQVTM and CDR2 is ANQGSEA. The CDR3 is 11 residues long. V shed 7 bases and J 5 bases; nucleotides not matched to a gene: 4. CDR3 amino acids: CSGSTGTEAFF. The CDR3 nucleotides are TGCAGCGGATCGACAGGGACTGAAGCTTTCTTT.

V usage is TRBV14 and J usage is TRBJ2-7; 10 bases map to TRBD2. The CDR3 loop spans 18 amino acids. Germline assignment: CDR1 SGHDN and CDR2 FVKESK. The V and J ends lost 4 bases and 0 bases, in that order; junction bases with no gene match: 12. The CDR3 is CASSPPGPSGGSSYEQYF. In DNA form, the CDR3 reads TGTGCCAGCAGCCCACCCGGCCCTAGCGGGGGCTCCTCCTACGAGCAGTACTTC.

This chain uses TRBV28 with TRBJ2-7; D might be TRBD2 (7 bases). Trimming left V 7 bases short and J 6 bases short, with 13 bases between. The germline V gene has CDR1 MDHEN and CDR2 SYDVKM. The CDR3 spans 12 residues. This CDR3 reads CASTLGGVEQYF. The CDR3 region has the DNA TGTGCCAGCACCTTAGGGGGGGTCGAGCAGTACTTC.

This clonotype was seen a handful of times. The CDR3 DNA reads as TGTGCCAGCAGCTCCCCGACGGGCCCCTACGAGCAGTACTTC. Translation: CASSSPTGPYEQYF. V and J are TRBV11-3 and TRBJ2-7; D remains ambiguous. Germline V gene lookup returns CDR1 SGHNT and CDR2 YENEEA. The CDR3 has 14 residues. Between the trimmed V and J ends, which lost 4 bases and 2 bases, there was a span of 12 bases.

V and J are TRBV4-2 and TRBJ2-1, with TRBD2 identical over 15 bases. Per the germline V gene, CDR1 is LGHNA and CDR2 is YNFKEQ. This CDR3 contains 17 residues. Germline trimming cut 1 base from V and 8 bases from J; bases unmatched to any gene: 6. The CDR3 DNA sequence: TGTGCCAGCAGCCAAGTGGGGACTAGCGGGGGGTTCGATGAGCAGTTCTTC. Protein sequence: CASSQVGTSGGFDEQFF.

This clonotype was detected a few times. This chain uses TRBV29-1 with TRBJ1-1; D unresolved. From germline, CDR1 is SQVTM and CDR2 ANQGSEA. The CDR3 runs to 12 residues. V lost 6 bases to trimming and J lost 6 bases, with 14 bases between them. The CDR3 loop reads CSVGFPASEAFF. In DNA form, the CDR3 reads TGCAGCGTAGGGTTTCCTGCGTCTGAAGCTTTCTTT.

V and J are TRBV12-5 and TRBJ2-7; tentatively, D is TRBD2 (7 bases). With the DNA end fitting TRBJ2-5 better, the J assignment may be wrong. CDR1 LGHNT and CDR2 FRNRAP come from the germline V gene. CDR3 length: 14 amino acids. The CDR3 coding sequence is TGTGCTAGTGCCCCTCCTAGGGGGGGGGAGACCCAGTACTTC. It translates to CASAPPRGGETQYF.

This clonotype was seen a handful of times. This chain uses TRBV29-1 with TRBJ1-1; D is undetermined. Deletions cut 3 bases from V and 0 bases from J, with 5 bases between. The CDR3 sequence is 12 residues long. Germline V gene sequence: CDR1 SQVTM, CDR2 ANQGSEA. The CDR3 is CSVEVMNTEAFF. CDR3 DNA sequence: TGCAGCGTTGAGGTTATGAACACTGAAGCTTTCTTT.

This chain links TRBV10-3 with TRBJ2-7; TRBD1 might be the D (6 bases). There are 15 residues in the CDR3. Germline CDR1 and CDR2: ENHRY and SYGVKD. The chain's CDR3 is CAATNRGTGRDEQYF. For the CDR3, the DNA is TGTGCAGCAACGAACCGGGGCACAGGGCGTGATGAGCAGTACTTC.

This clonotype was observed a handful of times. In DNA form, the CDR3 reads TGCGCCAGCAGCTTAGGCTTAAGGGACATCCAAGAGACCCAGTACTTC. It codes for CASSLGLRDIQETQYF. The chain links TRBV5-1 to TRBJ2-5, with a possible D match to TRBD1 (6 bases). The germline V gene encodes CDR1 SGHRS and CDR2 YFSETQ. The V end was cut by 2 bases, the J end by 1 base, with 15 bases between. The CDR3 runs to 16 residues.

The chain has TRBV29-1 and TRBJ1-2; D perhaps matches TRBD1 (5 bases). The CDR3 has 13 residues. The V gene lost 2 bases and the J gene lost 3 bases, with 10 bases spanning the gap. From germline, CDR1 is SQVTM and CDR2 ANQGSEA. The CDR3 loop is CSVERETDYGYTF. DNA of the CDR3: TGCAGCGTTGAAAGGGAGACAGACTATGGCTACACCTTC.

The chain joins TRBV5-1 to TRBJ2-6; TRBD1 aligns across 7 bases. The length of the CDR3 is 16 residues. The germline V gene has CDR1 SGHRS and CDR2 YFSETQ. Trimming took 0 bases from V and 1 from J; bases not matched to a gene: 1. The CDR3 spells CASSLEGASGANVLTF. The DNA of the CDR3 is TGCGCCAGCAGCTTGGAGGGGGCATCTGGGGCCAACGTCCTGACTTTC.

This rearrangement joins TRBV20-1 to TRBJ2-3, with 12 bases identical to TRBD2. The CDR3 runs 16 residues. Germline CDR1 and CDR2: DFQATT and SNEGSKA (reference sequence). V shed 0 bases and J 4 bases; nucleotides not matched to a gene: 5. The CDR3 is CSARDPSGGAPDTQYF. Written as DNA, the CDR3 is TGCAGTGCTAGAGACCCTAGCGGGGGGGCCCCAGATACGCAGTATTTT.